The present TCR beta chain was sequenced within a study of control samples from healthy donors and cancer patients. The table came from immunoSEQ multiplex PCR; TCRdb's copy has only in-frame clones and leaves some out. The table shows roughly 200,000 clones, with about 91% occurring only once. CDR3 size: 11 residues. The V gene's germline CDR1 is DFQATT and CDR2 SNEGSKA (reference sequence). Trimming removed 8 bases from V and 0 bases from J, with 7 bases in between. The sample was blood. The sequence was obtained from a man aged 25-40 years in good health. The rearrangement links TRBV20-1 to TRBJ1-1, with D uncertain. CDR3 DNA sequence: TGCAGTACAGTCCTGAACACTGAAGCTTTCTTT. It is translated as CSTVLNTEAFF.